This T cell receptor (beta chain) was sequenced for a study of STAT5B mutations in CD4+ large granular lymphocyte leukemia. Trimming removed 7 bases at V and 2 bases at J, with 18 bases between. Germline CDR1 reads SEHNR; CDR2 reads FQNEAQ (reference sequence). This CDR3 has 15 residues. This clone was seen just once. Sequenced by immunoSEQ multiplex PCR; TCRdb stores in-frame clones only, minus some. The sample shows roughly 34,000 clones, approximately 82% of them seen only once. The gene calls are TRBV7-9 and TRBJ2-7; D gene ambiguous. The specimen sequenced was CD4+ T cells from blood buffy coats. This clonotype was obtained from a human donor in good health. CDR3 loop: CASTQRSDLAYEQYF. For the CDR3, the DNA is TGTGCCAGCACTCAGAGGTCTGATTTAGCCTACGAGCAGTACTTC.